Detailed here is one T cell receptor beta chain. No antigen is known for it. Base-call qualities are not available, and no considerably larger clone is one nucleotide away. V sheds 0 bases and J sheds 4 bases, leaving 18 bases between their ends. The CDR3 has 17 amino acids, counting the end cysteine and phenylalanine. Kept here is only the CDR3 DNA, which spans 51 bases and is read in frame from base 1. As encoded in the germline V gene (reference sequence), CDR1 is DFQATT while CDR2 is SNEGSKA. The data were taken from a study of CD8 T cells in Susac syndrome (dated by TCRdb to between 2018 and 2021). Regarding the complete study: Of the Susac syndrome patients who were sequenced, under 10 were in clinical remission while about six had clinically active disease. At the time of blood withdrawal, Susac syndrome patients were either therapy-naive, taking corticosteroids (with some also receiving IVIg), or on IVIg alone. The study used repertoire sequencing to test whether antigen drove CD8+ T cell activation and differentiation in Susac syndrome. The clonality of the CD8+ T cell repertoire was compared across 12 healthy donors, roughly 14 Susac syndrome patients and around 16 multiple sclerosis patients.

High-throughput TCR beta sequencing profiled peripheral blood CD8+ and CD4+ T cells from healthy donors, Susac syndrome patients and multiple sclerosis patients. The Susac syndrome patients fulfilled recently defined diagnostic criteria for definite or probable disease. CD8+ TEMRA cells were enriched by FACS, while bulk CD8+ and CD4+ T cells were purified by magnetic negative isolation. Blood was collected in EDTA tubes and processed within 24 hours, with PBMCs isolated through density gradient centrifugation. PBMCs intended for TCR sequencing were cryopreserved in liquid nitrogen and thawed later in a water bath at 37 degrees C. Purity of sorted or isolated CD4+, CD8+ and CD8+ TEMRA cells was at least 90%. The paper as a whole reports these results and caveats: Roughly 15 and five Susac-specific public clones were found in the total CD8+ and CD8+ TEMRA repertoires, respectively. The study acknowledged that relatively few individuals were included in the TCR sequencing and HLA analysis. Clonal expansion was observed in Susac syndrome CD8+ repertoires, with the highest expansion in CD8+ TEMRA cells and greater expansion in clinically active than in remitting patients.

RNA was extracted using the RNeasy kit, and about 0.45 to 1 microgram was reverse transcribed with random hexamers. The immunoSEQ multiplex PCR assay, which covers 54 Vbeta and 13 Jbeta segments, was used to amplify TCR beta CDR3 regions. Bias from PCR amplification was corrected by using a synthetic template baseline for primer optimization and for computational correction. On the authors' methods: Only productive sequences were kept, with reads annotated to V, D and J genes according to IMGT and analyzed in immunoSEQ Analyzer. To calculate clonality, Shannon entropy was normalized by log2 of the number of productive unique sequences and then subtracted from one. Public and private clones were assessed among the 100 most prevalent clones of each patient and control. A clone was defined as Susac-specific if it was absent from the healthy and MS cohorts, from roughly 990 published viral clones and from other ImmuneACCESS disease sequences. TCRdb handled the public reads itself, with Q25 trimming in fastp and clone calling in MiXCR, and kept productive beta chains. Under each unique CDR3 protein, matching rows form one entry showing the most common genes and DNA. The V and J calls and clone size are TCRdb's, not the authors'. The sample contains over 70,000 distinct CDR3 sequences, approximately 96% of them found a single time. The ten largest account for more than 0.5% of the sample.

This clonotype was obtained from a human donor with Susac syndrome. Rearrangement joined TRBV20-1 to TRBJ1-4; perhaps TRBD1 is the D gene, with 5 bases matching. The sample taken for sequencing was CD8+ T cells from PBMCs. CDR3 loop: CSARDPADSAINEKLFF. The DNA reads as follows: TGCAGTGCTAGAGATCCCGCTGACAGTGCCATTAATGAAAAACTGTTTTTT.